The rows below give T cell receptor beta chains drawn from one sample of a study of regulatory T cells in long-lasting Graves disease. A single record per CDR3 protein comes from TCRdb applying MiXCR to the multiplex PCR reads. This repertoire shows roughly 530,000 distinct CDR3 sequences, roughly a sixth found once; its top ten account for roughly 25%. These same records also appear under a second study, on T cells in Graves' hyperthyroidism and ophthalmopathy.

This sample comprised peripheral blood mononuclear cells (PBMCs), obtained at new diagnosis, from a patient treated with antithyroid drugs. The origin of the receptors is a woman aged 40-65 years with Graves disease. Both conserved end residues are part of each CDR3.

CDR3 length: 15
J gene: TRBJ1-3
V gene: TRBV7-3
CDR3 protein: CASSPTGTAGNTIYF

CDR3 length: 15
J gene: TRBJ2-1
V gene: TRBV7-2
CDR3 protein: CASSLTGGASNEQFF

CDR3 length: 13
J gene: TRBJ2-5
V gene: TRBV7-3
CDR3 protein: CASSLGGTETQYF

CDR3 length: 15
J gene: TRBJ2-5
V gene: TRBV15
CDR3 protein: CATSRDQGARETQYF

CDR3 length: 15
J gene: TRBJ1-5
V gene: TRBV28
CDR3 protein: CASSLIQPDNQPQHF

CDR3 length: 17
J gene: TRBJ1-3
V gene: TRBV4-1
CDR3 protein: CASSQASLGQTGNTIYF

CDR3 length: 13
J gene: TRBJ1-1
V gene: TRBV28
CDR3 protein: CASSKTPNTEAFF

CDR3 length: 16
J gene: TRBJ2-1
V gene: TRBV6-1
CDR3 protein: CASSAQLAGGVREQFF

CDR3 length: 14
J gene: TRBJ2-3
V gene: TRBV2
CDR3 protein: CASSDRGGTDTQYF

CDR3 length: 16
J gene: TRBJ2-3
V gene: TRBV3-1
CDR3 protein: CASSQEGRGRADTQYF

CDR3 length: 16
J gene: TRBJ2-1
V gene: TRBV11-3
CDR3 protein: CASSPTPGLGGNEQFF

CDR3 length: 17
J gene: TRBJ1-3
V gene: TRBV6-1
CDR3 protein: CASINRGILRSGNTIYF

CDR3 length: 16
J gene: TRBJ2-2
V gene: TRBV11-2
CDR3 protein: CASRTSGTGGTGELFF

CDR3 length: 13
J gene: TRBJ2-1
V gene: TRBV10-3
CDR3 protein: CASSISGNNEQVF

CDR3 length: 16
J gene: TRBJ1-5
V gene: TRBV5-5
CDR3 protein: CASSQGTGNSNQPQHF

CDR3 length: 14
J gene: TRBJ1-6
V gene: TRBV19
CDR3 protein: CATPGNVPNSPLHF

CDR3 length: 14
J gene: TRBJ2-1
V gene: TRBV10-3
CDR3 protein: CAISRQEGYNEQFF

CDR3 length: 14
J gene: TRBJ1-1
V gene: TRBV10-3
CDR3 protein: CASGTGGLNTEAFF

CDR3 length: 12
J gene: TRBJ2-7
V gene: TRBV5-6
CDR3 protein: CASSLLGIEQYF

CDR3 length: 17
J gene: TRBJ2-2
V gene: TRBV3-1
CDR3 protein: CASSQDPERGLAGELFF

CDR3 length: 14
J gene: TRBJ2-1
V gene: TRBV28
CDR3 protein: CASTLPGGVYEQFF

CDR3 length: 15
J gene: TRBJ2-2
V gene: TRBV10-3
CDR3 protein: CAIKRGEGGTGELFF

CDR3 length: 14
J gene: TRBJ1-3
V gene: TRBV2
CDR3 protein: CASRRGRGGNTIYF

CDR3 length: 14
J gene: TRBJ1-4
V gene: TRBV29-1
CDR3 protein: CSVMASPADEKLFF

CDR3 length: 15
J gene: TRBJ1-4
V gene: TRBV11-2
CDR3 protein: CASSLVLATNEKLFF

CDR3 length: 14
J gene: TRBJ1-3
V gene: TRBV5-6
CDR3 protein: CASSLIDGGNTIYF

CDR3 length: 16
J gene: TRBJ1-1
V gene: TRBV14
CDR3 protein: CASSPGPRGKYTEAFF

CDR3 length: 13
J gene: TRBJ1-2
V gene: TRBV12-3/TRBV12-4
CDR3 protein: CASGRVGGDGYTF

CDR3 length: 15
J gene: TRBJ2-7
V gene: TRBV15
CDR3 protein: CATSRGIVEGGEQYF

CDR3 length: 14
J gene: TRBJ2-1
V gene: TRBV3-1
CDR3 protein: CASSFRQGCNEQFF

CDR3 length: 14
J gene: TRBJ2-1
V gene: TRBV19
CDR3 protein: CASSFRDSYNEQFF

CDR3 length: 15
J gene: TRBJ2-1
V gene: TRBV7-2
CDR3 protein: CASSLERTTYNEQFF

CDR3 length: 17
J gene: TRBJ1-4
V gene: TRBV12-5
CDR3 protein: CASGYSGTGGVGEKLFF